The next 22 T cell receptor beta chains were all read from a single sample in a study of beta chain features in type 1 diabetes. Isolated RNA was reverse transcribed in full, so expressed TCRB transcripts were sequenced. Method: immunoSEQ multiplex PCR; TCRdb's copy keeps in-frame clones and lacks some. Counted here are a few hundred thousand clones, about 32% occurring once; the ten biggest clones make up roughly 0.066%. Sequencing was carried out using naive CD4+ T cells from blood. The receptors come from a man between 18 and 29 years old in good health.

The chain joins TRBV4-1 to TRBJ2-7; 8 positions agree with TRBD1. This CDR3 has 18 residues. CDR1 MGHRA and CDR2 YSYEKL come from the germline V gene. The trim removed 4 bases at V and 1 base at J, leaving 15 bases unmatched. This CDR3 is CASSPNRDRLKVSYEQYF. DNA of the CDR3: TGCGCCAGCAGCCCGAACCGGGACAGGCTAAAGGTTTCCTACGAGCAGTACTTC.

The CDR3 here is CAWSSGLATDTQYF. In DNA, the CDR3 is TGTGCCTGGTCCTCAGGGCTAGCGACAGATACGCAGTATTTT. V is TRBV30 and J is TRBJ2-3, with D possibly TRBD2 on 6 matching bases. V was pared by 5 bases and J by 3 bases, with 15 bases between. The CDR3 sequence is 14 residues long. CDR1 and CDR2 from the germline V gene are GTSNPN and SVGIG (reference sequence).

The table lists this clone with a few counts. The V and J genes are TRBV25-1 and TRBJ2-7; D call uncertain. Germline lookup yields CDR1 MGHDK and CDR2 SYGVNS. The CDR3 covers 13 residues. Trimming pared 5 bases from V and 7 bases from J, leaving 15 bases between. In DNA, the CDR3 is TGTGCCAGCAGTCTCGACGGCCTGAAGGAGCAGTACTTC. Protein: CASSLDGLKEQYF.

The V and J genes are TRBV11-2 and TRBJ2-3, with 8 positions matching TRBD2. After removal of 3 bases from V and 4 bases from J, the junction contained 6 bases not matched to a gene. Per germline, CDR1 SGHAT and CDR2 FQNNGV. CDR3 length: 15 amino acids. In nucleotides, the CDR3 is TGTGCCAGCAGCTTCACGGGAGGGCCCTCAGATACGCAGTATTTT. Its translation: CASSFTGGPSDTQYF.

In this sample, this clone turned up a few times. The chain employs TRBV5-1 and TRBJ2-7, with 9 positions matching TRBD1. J lost 1 base, V lost 0 bases, and 5 bases had no gene match. This CDR3 is built from 16 residues. The germline V gene has CDR1 SGHRS and CDR2 YFSETQ. This chain's CDR3 is CASSLVPTGGSYEQYF. The CDR3 DNA reads TGCGCCAGCAGCTTGGTGCCGACAGGGGGATCCTACGAGCAGTACTTC.

V and J are TRBV29-1 and TRBJ2-3, with D uncertain. The CDR3 has 10 residues. Trimming removed 4 bases from V and 11 bases from J, with 10 bases in between. Germline lookup yields CDR1 SQVTM and CDR2 ANQGSEA. The CDR3 coding sequence is TGCAGCGTTGTGAGCCCGGGGCAGTATTTT. Protein sequence: CSVVSPGQYF.

Regarding this clone: Other DNA variants within this sample encode the same CDR3. This chain links TRBV5-1 with TRBJ2-1; D is ambiguous. The CDR3 spans 12 residues. Per germline, CDR1 SGHRS and CDR2 YFSETQ. Trimming left V 1 base short and J 6 bases short, with 5 bases between. The CDR3 is CASSLMGNEQFF. CDR3 nucleotides: TGCGCCAGCAGCTTGATGGGCAATGAGCAGTTCTTC.

The chain uses TRBV23-1 and TRBJ1-2, with D tentatively TRBD1 (5 bases). TRBV23-1 is labeled an ORF, and its function is uncertain. V was trimmed by 4 bases and J by 0 bases, leaving 9 bases between them. There are 14 residues in the CDR3. CDR3 bases: TGCGCCAGCAGTCCCCCAGGGACTAACTATGGCTACACCTTC. The encoded protein is CASSPPGTNYGYTF.

This clone was observed a few times. The chain employs TRBV20-1 and TRBJ2-7; unclear D gene. The CDR3 is made up of 11 amino acids. Germline values: CDR1 DFQATT, CDR2 SNEGSKA (reference sequence). V was clipped by 7 bases and J by 6 bases, with 13 bases between them. The CDR3 DNA reads as TGCAGTGTCGGGCTCTCGGGCGAGCAGTACTTC. As protein: CSVGLSGEQYF.

This clone has a handful of counts. The rearrangement uses TRBV28 and TRBJ2-1; TRBD1 agrees at 9 bases. The V gene's germline CDR1 is MDHEN and CDR2 SYDVKM. The CDR3 sequence is 15 residues long. After removal of 3 bases from V and 3 bases from J, the junction contained 3 bases not matched to a gene. The CDR3 DNA reads as TGTGCCAGCAGTTTCGGGGACAGGGACTACAATGAGCAGTTCTTC. Its translation: CASSFGDRDYNEQFF.

The genes are TRBV4-2 and TRBJ1-5; D possibly corresponds to TRBD1 (5 bases). The CDR3 totals 16 residues. V lost 0 bases, J lost 5 bases, and 14 bases lay in between. Per the germline V gene, CDR1 is LGHNA and CDR2 is YNFKEQ. The DNA of the CDR3 is TGTGCCAGCAGCCAAGAGGGCGGGGCAGGCTATCAGCCCCAGCATTTT. Translating gives CASSQEGGAGYQPQHF.

The genes are TRBV7-8 and TRBJ2-1; 11 bases fit TRBD2. The CDR3 loop spans 16 amino acids. CDR1 is SGHVS and CDR2 is FQNEAQ in the germline V gene. J gave up 7 bases and V 1 base, and 6 bases lay outside the gene matches. CDR3 bases: TGTGCCAGCAGCTTAGAAGCTAGCGGGAGGAGGAATGAGCAGTTCTTC. Protein product: CASSLEASGRRNEQFF. The entire variable domain, with the rest obtained from reference TRBV7-8 and TRBJ2-1, is as follows: GAGVSQSPRYKVAKRGQDVALRCDPISGHVSLFWYQQALGQGPEFLTYFQNEAQLDKSGLPSDRFFAERPEGSVSTLKIQRTQQEDSAVYLCASSLEASGRRNEQFFGPGTRLTVL.

This clone was counted only a few times. The CDR3 here is CAISGKGSYEQYF. The DNA of the CDR3 is TGTGCCATCAGTGGTAAGGGATCCTACGAGCAGTACTTC. The chain uses TRBV10-3 and TRBJ2-7; no firm D call. The CDR3 is 13 amino acids. Germline values: CDR1 ENHRY, CDR2 SYGVKD. V was pared by 4 bases and J by 1 base, with 8 bases between.

This clone was picked up a small number of times. The chain couples TRBV2 to TRBJ2-7; 7 positions match TRBD1. Germline-derived CDR1 and CDR2 are SNHLY and FYNNEI. J gave up 6 bases and V 7 bases, and 12 bases lay outside the gene matches. This CDR3 is 14 amino acids long. This CDR3 reads CASTTGRAMGEQYF. CDR3 sequence (DNA): TGTGCCAGCACGACAGGGCGGGCGATGGGCGAGCAGTACTTC.

The V gene is TRBV5-1, the J gene TRBJ2-3, with a tentative D call TRBD1 (6 bases). Trimming left V 0 bases short and J 0 bases short, with 11 bases between. This CDR3 spans 16 amino acids. The germline V gene encodes CDR1 SGHRS and CDR2 YFSETQ. This CDR3 is CASSLDRATSTDTQYF. CDR3 DNA: TGCGCCAGCAGCTTGGACAGGGCAACTAGCACAGATACGCAGTATTTT.

V is TRBV30 and J is TRBJ2-3, with D possibly being TRBD1 (6 bases). This CDR3 spans 12 amino acids. Germline V gene sequence: CDR1 GTSNPN, CDR2 SVGIG (reference sequence). V was cut by 2 bases and J by 6 bases, with 9 bases left in between. The CDR3 DNA reads TGTGCCTGGAGTATAACAGGGGATACGCAGTATTTT. Encoded protein: CAWSITGDTQYF.

CDR3 protein: CSAGHSGANVLTF. The CDR3 DNA follows: TGCAGCGCAGGCCACTCTGGGGCCAACGTCCTGACTTTC. The chain has TRBV29-1 and TRBJ2-6; D is ambiguous. Germline V gives CDR1 SQVTM, CDR2 ANQGSEA. Trimming removed 7 bases at V and 0 bases at J, with 7 bases between. The CDR3 is 13 amino acids.

In its sample, this clone was seen a few times. The gene calls are TRBV15 and TRBJ2-7, with D possibly being TRBD2 (6 bases). Between the trimmed V and J ends, which lost 5 bases and 2 bases, there was a span of 16 bases. The V gene's germline CDR1 is LNHNV and CDR2 YYDKDF (reference sequence). CDR3 length equals 15 residues. Here the CDR3 reads CATSGMGERAYEQYF. The CDR3 nucleotides read TGTGCCACCAGCGGGATGGGAGAGCGGGCCTACGAGCAGTACTTC.

This rearrangement joins TRBV7-9 to TRBJ2-4, with D possibly being TRBD1 (5 bases). This CDR3 has 13 amino acids. Germline CDR1 and CDR2: SEHNR and FQNEAQ (reference sequence). V lost 0 bases to trimming and J lost 6 bases, with 6 bases between them. The CDR3 nucleotides are TGTGCCAGCAGCTTAGCAGGGGCAAACATTCAGTACTTC. Translated, it gives CASSLAGANIQYF. The variable domain in full, completed from reference TRBV7-9 and TRBJ2-4, reads DTGVSQNPRHKITKRGQNVTFRCDPISEHNRLYWYRQTLGQGPEFLTYFQNEAQLEKSRLLSDRFSAERPKGSFSTLEIQRTEQGDSAMYLCASSLAGANIQYFGAGTRLSVL.

The genes are TRBV2 and TRBJ2-7, with a tentative D call TRBD2 (6 bases). The germline V gene has CDR1 SNHLY and CDR2 FYNNEI. Between the trimmed V and J ends, which lost 10 bases and 5 bases, there was a span of 21 bases. This CDR3 is 14 amino acids long. The CDR3 region has the DNA TGTGCCACCACCCGAGAACGGGGGATTGACGAGCAGTACTTC. Encoded protein: CATTRERGIDEQYF.

The V gene is TRBV7-9, the J gene TRBJ1-4; 10 bases agree with TRBD1. Germline values: CDR1 SEHNR, CDR2 FQNEAQ (reference sequence). The J segment lost 10 bases and the V segment lost 2 bases, leaving 4 bases of the junction unmatched. The CDR3 length is 14 residues. The CDR3 region has the DNA TGTGCCAGCAGCTTAATGGGACAGGGGTCAAAACTGTTTTTT. This encodes CASSLMGQGSKLFF.

This sequence joins TRBV2 and TRBJ1-5; no reliable D call. V lost 2 bases to trimming and J lost 5 bases, with 10 bases between them. There are 14 residues in the CDR3. Germline values: CDR1 SNHLY, CDR2 FYNNEI. The DNA for the CDR3 is TGTGCCAGCAGTGAAACGACTGAGGATCAGCCCCAGCATTTT. Amino acids: CASSETTEDQPQHF.